These T cell receptor beta chains were read from a single sample in a study of OX40 agonist ivuxolimab in advanced cancers. The table came from immunoSEQ multiplex PCR; TCRdb's copy has only in-frame clones and leaves some out. The sample consists of roughly 69,000 clones, approximately 90% of them appearing once. This specimen consisted of CD4+ or CD8+ T cells sorted from blood, obtained in a trial of the OX40 agonist ivuxolimab. The receptor set was obtained from an adult with an advanced solid tumor such as melanoma, head and neck, liver or kidney cancer. Each CDR3 is given with its conserved first and last residue. A D gene is named only where the DNA matches it firmly. A row's size may be missing; if present it is once, few, many or a size class.

j_call d_call v_call clone_size cdr3_nt cdr3_aa
TRBJ1-2 TRBD1 TRBV5-6 . TGTGCCAGCAGCGGGGGACAGAGTTATGGCTACACCTTC CASSGGQSYGYTF
TRBJ1-2 . TRBV29-1 . TGCAGCGCACACTCGGACACAGCGTCCTATGGCTACACCTTC CSAHSDTASYGYTF
TRBJ2-5 . TRBV6-1 . TGTGCCAGCAGCAGCCCCATCTTCGCCCAAGAGACCCAGTACTTC CASSSPIFAQETQYF
TRBJ2-1 TRBD2 TRBV29-1 once TGCAGCGTCGAAGGGAGGGCCAACTACAATGAGCAGTTCTTC CSVEGRANYNEQFF
TRBJ2-7 . TRBV7-9 . TGTGCCAGCAGCCTGACTAGCTACGAGCAGTACTTC CASSLTSYEQYF
TRBJ1-1 . TRBV7-6 . TGTGCCAGCAGCTTAGGGGCAGGGGTACTGAACACTGAAGCTTTCTTT CASSLGAGVLNTEAFF
TRBJ2-3 TRBD1 TRBV28 . TGTGCCAGCAGTTTAGACTGGACAGGGGGCGGAAGGGGCACAGATACGCAGTATTTT CASSLDWTGGGRGTDTQYF
TRBJ2-5 . TRBV28 . TGTGCCAGCACCCCGCCGCGTGGGACCCAGTACTTC CASTPPRGTQYF
TRBJ1-2 TRBD1 TRBV4-1 . TGCGCCAGCAGCCAAGGGACCGCGACAGGGAACTATGGCTACACCTTC CASSQGTATGNYGYTF
TRBJ2-7 TRBD2 TRBV6-5 . TGTGCCAGCGGGACTAGCGCCTATGTAGTGGACGAGCAGTACTTC CASGTSAYVVDEQYF
TRBJ1-5 . TRBV4-3 . TGCGCCAGCAGCCAAGGGTTCGGTAGGGGCTTGGATCAGCCCCAGCATTTT CASSQGFGRGLDQPQHF
TRBJ2-3 . TRBV27 . TGTGCCAGCAGTTTATCTACGGTGTGGGGCACAGATACGCAGTATTTT CASSLSTVWGTDTQYF
TRBJ2-1 . TRBV11-2 . TGTGCCAGCAGGGGTTTCGGGGAAATTAACAATGAGCAGTTCTTC CASRGFGEINNEQFF
TRBJ2-3 . TRBV10-3 . TGTGCCATCAGGGGGGACGGTACTAGCACAGATACGCAGTATTTT CAIRGDGTSTDTQYF
TRBJ1-2 TRBD1 TRBV7-9 . TGTGCCAGCAGCTTTCGACAGGGGGGCCCCCTATTTGGCTACACCTTC CASSFRQGGPLFGYTF
TRBJ2-1 TRBD2 TRBV15 . TGTGCCACCAGCAGAGATAGAAGCCTAGCGGGGTACAATGAGCAGTTCTTC CATSRDRSLAGYNEQFF
TRBJ2-5 . TRBV28 . TGTGCCAGCAGTTACCTAGGACAGCTAAAGACCCAGTACTTC CASSYLGQLKTQYF
TRBJ2-3 . TRBV13 . TGTGCCAGCAGCGCACGACAAGGGAGTCCCCAACTCTCCACAGATACGCAGTATTTT CASSARQGSPQLSTDTQYF
TRBJ1-1 TRBD1 TRBV4-1 . TGCGCCAGCAGCCAAGATCCAGGGGGCCTGAACACTGAAGCTTTCTTT CASSQDPGGLNTEAFF
TRBJ2-2 . TRBV4-1 . TGCGCCAGCAGCCAACAGGGTGGGAGCCGGGAGCTGTTTTTT CASSQQGGSRELFF
TRBJ1-5 . TRBV6-5 . TGTGCCAGCAGCATCAGGGGAGGTTATCAGCCCCAGCATTTT CASSIRGGYQPQHF
TRBJ2-5 . TRBV19 . TGTGCCAGTAGTATCTCACACTATATGACAGAGACCCAGTACTTC CASSISHYMTETQYF
TRBJ2-5 . TRBV27 . TGTGCCAGCAGTTCCCTATCCCAACAAGAGACCCAGTACTTC CASSSLSQQETQYF
TRBJ2-7 TRBD2 TRBV5-4 . TGTGCCAGCAGCTCTCCCGGGACTAGCTTCGACGAGCAGTACTTC CASSSPGTSFDEQYF
TRBJ2-2 . TRBV7-9 . TGTGCCAGCAGCTGGTGGGAAGGACAGAAAAGCGCCACCGGGGAGCTGTTTTTT CASSWWEGQKSATGELFF
TRBJ2-1 TRBD2 TRBV5-8 . TGTGCCAGCAACCCGGGACTAACTTTCCATGAGCAGTTCTTC CASNPGLTFHEQFF
TRBJ2-3 TRBD2 TRBV27 . TGTGCCAGCAAGCTAGCGGGAGCGAGCACGCAGTATTTT CASKLAGASTQYF
TRBJ1-5 . TRBV10-3 . TGTGCCATCAGTGAGTCGGGCAGGGTCGGCAATCAGCCCCAGCATTTT CAISESGRVGNQPQHF
TRBJ2-5 . TRBV11-2 few TGTGCCAGCAGCTTGCAGGGAGGTTTGGAGACCCAGTACTTC CASSLQGGLETQYF
TRBJ2-5 . TRBV27 . TGTGCCAGCAGTCCCCTAATGGGAGTACGGGAGACCCAGTACTTC CASSPLMGVRETQYF
TRBJ2-7 . TRBV6-1 few TGTGCCAGCAGTGACGGCAGGACCTACGAGCAGTACTTC CASSDGRTYEQYF
TRBJ2-1 TRBD2 TRBV27 once TGTGCCAGCAGTTTATTGGGGGGGGAGAAGTTCGATGAGCAGTTCTTC CASSLLGGEKFDEQFF
TRBJ1-1 . TRBV28 few TGTGCCAGCAGTTACTTAGGCTTTTCTTTCTTT CASSYLGFSFF
TRBJ1-5 . TRBV28 . TGTGCCAGCAGTCCGGGCCAGAATCAGCCCCAGCATTTT CASSPGQNQPQHF
TRBJ2-3 TRBD1 TRBV5-4 . TGTGCCAGCAGGGTGGGACAGACAGATACGCAGTATTTT CASRVGQTDTQYF
TRBJ1-2 . TRBV21-1 few TGTGCCAGCAGCACGACGGATAACTATGGCTACACCTTC CASSTTDNYGYTF
TRBJ2-1 TRBD1 TRBV7-3 . TGTGCCAGCAGCTCCTCAGGACAGGGGGTACTGAATGAGCAGTTCTTC CASSSSGQGVLNEQFF
TRBJ1-2 TRBD1 TRBV4-1 . TGCGCCAGCAGCCAAGAAACAGGGGGCTATGGCTACACCTTC CASSQETGGYGYTF
TRBJ2-7 . TRBV29-1 . TGCAGCGTTGAAAAAGGGGTTGCCTACGAGCAGTACTTC CSVEKGVAYEQYF
TRBJ1-1 . TRBV2 . TGTGCCAGCAGTGAGTTGAGACAGCTCATGAACACTGAAGCTTTCTTT CASSELRQLMNTEAFF
TRBJ2-3 TRBD2 TRBV7-3 once TGTGCCAGCAGCCCAGGACTAGCGGGGGTAACGGATACGCAGTATTTT CASSPGLAGVTDTQYF
TRBJ2-1 TRBD2 TRBV28 . TGTGCCAGCAGTTTAGGGACTAGCGGGGGGCATGAGCAGTTCTTC CASSLGTSGGHEQFF
TRBJ2-1 . TRBV6-1 . TGTGCCAGCAGTGAAGGAGTGTATATAGGACTCTCCTACAATGAGCAGTTCTTC CASSEGVYIGLSYNEQFF
TRBJ2-1 TRBD2 TRBV7-3 . TGTGCCAGCAGCAAGGGACTAGCGGGTGTATACGAGCAGTTCTTC CASSKGLAGVYEQFF
TRBJ1-2 TRBD1 TRBV29-1 . TGCAGCGTTGAAGAACCTTGGGACAGGGGGTTTGCTGGCTACACCTTC CSVEEPWDRGFAGYTF
TRBJ2-2 TRBD2 TRBV4-1 . TGCGCCAGCAGAGGGACTATGGGGCCCGGGGAGCTGTTTTTT CASRGTMGPGELFF